The 9 T cell receptor beta chains given below trace back to one sample, sequenced in a study of T cell responses to AZD1222 COVID-19 vaccine. The table came from immunoSEQ multiplex PCR; TCRdb's copy has only in-frame clones and leaves some out. This repertoire shows about 84,000 clones, 70% to 90% found once; its top ten account for 8.5% to 12%. Sequenced here: peripheral blood, sampled 28 days after the second AZD1222 dose. The receptors here all came from an adult who received the AZD1222 COVID-19 vaccine.

The chain is built from TRBV28 and TRBJ1-2; D remains ambiguous. With 1 base removed from V and 2 bases from J, the gap between germline ends came to 8 bases. This CDR3 has 14 amino acids. Germline V CDR1 and CDR2: MDHEN, SYDVKM. CDR3 bases: TGTGCCAGCAGTTTATTAGGCAGGAACTATGGCTACACCTTC. Translated: CASSLLGRNYGYTF.

The chain carries TRBV10-2 and TRBJ1-5; no firm D call. CDR3 length equals 14 residues. V was trimmed by 3 bases and J by 2 bases, leaving 8 bases between them. Germline V CDR1 and CDR2: WSHSY, SAAADI. CDR3 protein: CASSESGRNQPQHF. DNA of the CDR3: TGCGCCAGCAGTGAATCGGGTCGCAATCAGCCCCAGCATTTT.

The chain couples TRBV6-5 to TRBJ1-1; D unresolved. This CDR3 has 11 residues. The germline gives CDR1 MNHEY, CDR2 SVGAGI. Trimming cost V 7 bases and J 1 base, with 4 bases left between them. The CDR3 protein is CASIRNTEAFF. CDR3 sequence (DNA): TGTGCCAGCATTAGGAACACTGAAGCTTTCTTT.

V and J are TRBV7-8 and TRBJ1-2, with 11 bases fitting TRBD1. This CDR3 region has 16 residues. The J segment lost 6 bases and the V segment lost 1 base, leaving 7 bases of the junction unmatched. Looked up from germline, CDR1 is SGHVS and CDR2 is FQNEAQ. CDR3 protein: CASSLVRTGGANGYTF. CDR3 sequence (DNA): TGTGCCAGCAGCTTAGTCCGGACAGGGGGCGCAAATGGCTACACCTTC.

This clone was recorded only once. The chain combines TRBV7-9 with TRBJ1-1; no clear D gene. Germline V gene data show CDR1 as SEHNR and CDR2 as FQNEAQ (reference sequence). This CDR3 comprises 12 residues. V lost 10 bases to trimming and J lost 1 base, with 10 bases between them. CDR3 residues: CAIDNSNTEAFF. The CDR3 nucleotides read TGTGCCATAGACAACTCGAACACTGAAGCTTTCTTT. The whole variable domain, filled in from reference TRBV7-9 and TRBJ1-1, reads DTGVSQNPRHKITKRGQNVTFRCDPISEHNRLYWYRQTLGQGPEFLTYFQNEAQLEKSRLLSDRFSAERPKGSFSTLEIQRTEQGDSAMYLCAIDNSNTEAFFGQGTRLTVV.

V is TRBV5-1 and J is TRBJ1-1, with 8 bases that match TRBD1. The J segment lost 4 bases and the V segment lost 5 bases, leaving 10 bases of the junction unmatched. This CDR3 has 15 amino acids. Germline CDR1 reads SGHRS; CDR2 reads YFSETQ. The CDR3 spells CASRYGQGPGTEAFF. CDR3 bases: TGCGCCAGCAGATACGGACAGGGACCCGGCACTGAAGCTTTCTTT.

The rearrangement links TRBV10-1 to TRBJ2-3; D is possibly TRBD2 (5 bases). This CDR3 is built from 15 residues. Looked up from germline, CDR1 is WNHNN and CDR2 is SYGVQD (reference sequence). Trimming took off 0 bases at V and 1 base at J, with 8 bases between the two ends. The CDR3 DNA reads as TGCGCCAGCAGTGAGTCAGGCGGGCGCACAGATACGCAGTATTTT. Encoded protein: CASSESGGRTDTQYF.

The rearrangement links TRBV6-5 to TRBJ1-2, with a weak D call TRBD1 (5 bases). V dropped 7 bases and J dropped 5 bases, with 20 bases sitting between them. The CDR3 extends over 15 amino acids. The V gene's germline CDR1 is MNHEY and CDR2 SVGAGI. This CDR3 is CASTPRGQGFYGYTF. CDR3 sequence (DNA): TGTGCCAGCACCCCAAGGGGCCAGGGCTTTTATGGCTACACCTTC.

The chain links TRBV5-4 to TRBJ1-2; no reliable D call. V was cut by 2 bases and J by 2 bases, with 10 bases left in between. Germline values: CDR1 SGHNT, CDR2 YYREEE (reference sequence). This CDR3 comprises 14 residues. The CDR3: CASSFFGSNYGYTF. Written as DNA, the CDR3 is TGTGCCAGCAGCTTTTTTGGCAGCAACTATGGCTACACCTTC. Drawing the rest from reference TRBV5-4 and TRBJ1-2, the complete variable domain is ETGVTQSPTHLIKTRGQQVTLRCSSQSGHNTVSWYQQALGQGPQFIFQYYREEENGRGNFPPRFSGLQFPNYSSELNVNALELDDSALYLCASSFFGSNYGYTFGSGTRLTVV.